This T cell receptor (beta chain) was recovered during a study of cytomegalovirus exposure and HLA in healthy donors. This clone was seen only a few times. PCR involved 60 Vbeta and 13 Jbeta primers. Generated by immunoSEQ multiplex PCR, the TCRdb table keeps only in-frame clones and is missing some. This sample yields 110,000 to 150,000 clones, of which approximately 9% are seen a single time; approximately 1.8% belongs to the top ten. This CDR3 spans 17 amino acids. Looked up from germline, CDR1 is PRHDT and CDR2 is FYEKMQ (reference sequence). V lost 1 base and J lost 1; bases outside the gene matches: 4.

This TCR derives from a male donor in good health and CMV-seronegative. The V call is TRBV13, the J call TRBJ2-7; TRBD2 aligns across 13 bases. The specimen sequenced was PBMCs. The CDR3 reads CASSLALAGGPSYEQYF. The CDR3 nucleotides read TGTGCCAGCAGCTTAGCACTAGCGGGAGGGCCGTCCTACGAGCAGTACTTC.